In this sample, the clone carrying this TCR beta chain turned up a few times. The data were obtained in a study of blood T cell repertoires in COVID-19. The age range of participants was about 18 to 90 years, with residence in about 25 US areas. Cohort 3 recovered donors had two negative PCRs, clearance, or symptom resolution. Methods used by the authors: Amplification of reference gene primers provided the estimated nucleated cell counts. Sequenced by immunoSEQ multiplex PCR; TCRdb stores in-frame clones only, minus some. V, J and clone size derive from that table, while D and trimming were established from the DNA sequence. Of over 400,000 clones listed, approximately 86% were seen once; the top ten hold 8.3%. V gave up 1 base and J gave up 6 bases, with 10 bases separating them. Per the germline V gene, CDR1 is SEHNR and CDR2 is FQNEAQ (reference sequence). This CDR3 spans 13 amino acids.

The chain links TRBV7-9 to TRBJ2-7; no reliable D call. Sample: PBMCs or T cells enriched from blood (not recorded which). The TCR originated in an older woman who had recovered from COVID-19. The CDR3 nucleotides read TGTGCCAGCAGCTTAGAGCCGGTTGGCGAGCAGTACTTC. Its translation: CASSLEPVGEQYF.